This TCR beta chain was found in a study of regulatory T cells in long-lasting Graves disease. This clonotype was counted once. This clone may be a read error of a much larger clone one base away. The missing conserved phenylalanine or tryptophan at the end of this CDR3 makes a read error likely. The time point is: newly diagnosed GD, antithyroid drugs for less than 3 months. Following extraction of RNA from PBMCs, that RNA was used to make the TCR library. Trimming took off 4 bases at V and 8 bases at J, with 20 bases between the two ends. This CDR3 comprises 14 residues. The germline gives CDR1 GTSNPN, CDR2 SVGIG (reference sequence). Building of the TCR beta libraries involved iRepertoire HTBI primers and Arm-PCR of CDR3 regions. MiXCR, run by TCRdb on the multiplex PCR reads, gives a single entry per CDR3 protein. The table records a few hundred thousand distinct CDR3 sequences, roughly 20% of them present only once.

The sample also formed part of further work on T cells in Graves' hyperthyroidism and ophthalmopathy. According to that study: The authors deemed Graves' hyperthyroidism stable absent ophthalmopathy progression within 18 months. Diagnosis relied on clinical symptoms, serum thyroxine and TRAb, thyroid ultrasound and orbital computed tomography. First-round RT-PCR of the TCR CDR3 relied on the HTBI primer set.

Specimen: peripheral blood mononuclear cells (PBMCs), collected at new diagnosis, from a patient treated with antithyroid drugs. The chain couples TRBV30 to TRBJ1-2; no clear D gene. This clonotype originated in a woman in her 30s with Graves disease. CDR3 DNA: TGTGCCTGGAAACGGCCCTTCACGCCGGGAGGCTACACCGTC. Protein: CAWKRPFTPGGYTV.